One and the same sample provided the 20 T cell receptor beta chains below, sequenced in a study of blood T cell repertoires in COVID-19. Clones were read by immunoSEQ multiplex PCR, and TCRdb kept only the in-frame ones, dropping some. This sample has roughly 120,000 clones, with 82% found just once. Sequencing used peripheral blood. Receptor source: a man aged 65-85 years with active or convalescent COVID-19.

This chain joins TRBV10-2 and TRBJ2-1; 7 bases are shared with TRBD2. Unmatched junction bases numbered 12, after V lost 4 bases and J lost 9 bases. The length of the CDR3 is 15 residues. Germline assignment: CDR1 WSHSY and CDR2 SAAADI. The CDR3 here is CASSGGVRRESEQFF. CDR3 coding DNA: TGCGCCAGCAGTGGAGGGGTACGGCGGGAGAGTGAGCAGTTCTTC.

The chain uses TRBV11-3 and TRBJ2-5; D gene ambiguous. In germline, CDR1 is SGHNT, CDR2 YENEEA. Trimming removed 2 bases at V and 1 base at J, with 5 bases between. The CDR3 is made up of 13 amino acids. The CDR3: CASSLNGQETQYF. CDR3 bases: TGTGCCAGCAGCTTAAACGGCCAAGAGACCCAGTACTTC.

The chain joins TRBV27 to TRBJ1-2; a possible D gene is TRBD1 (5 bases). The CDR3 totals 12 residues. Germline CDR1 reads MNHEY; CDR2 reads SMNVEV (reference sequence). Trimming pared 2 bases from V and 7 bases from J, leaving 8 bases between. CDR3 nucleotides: TGTGCCAGCAGTTTAGCAGGGTTTGGCTACACCTTC. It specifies CASSLAGFGYTF.

The DNA of the CDR3 is TGTGCCAGCAGTTATTCTCCTAGCGGGGGCTACGAGCAGTACTTC. Translation gives CASSYSPSGGYEQYF. The chain recombines TRBV6-6 with TRBJ2-7; 10 nucleotides align to TRBD2. Per the germline V gene, CDR1 is MNHNY and CDR2 is SVGAGI (reference sequence). This CDR3 comprises 15 residues. Germline trimming cut 3 bases from V and 3 bases from J; bases unmatched to any gene: 5.

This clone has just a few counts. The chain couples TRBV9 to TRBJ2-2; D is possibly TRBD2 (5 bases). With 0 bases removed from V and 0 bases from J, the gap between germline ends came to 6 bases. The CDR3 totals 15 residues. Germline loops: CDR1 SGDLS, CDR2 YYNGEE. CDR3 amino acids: CASSVAGTNTGELFF. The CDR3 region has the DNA TGTGCCAGCAGCGTAGCGGGGACGAACACCGGGGAGCTGTTTTTT. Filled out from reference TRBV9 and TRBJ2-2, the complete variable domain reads DSGVTQTPKHLITATGQRVTLRCSPRSGDLSVYWYQQSLDQGLQFLIQYYNGEERAKGNILERFSAQQFPDLHSELNLSSLELGDSALYFCASSVAGTNTGELFFGEGSRLTVL.

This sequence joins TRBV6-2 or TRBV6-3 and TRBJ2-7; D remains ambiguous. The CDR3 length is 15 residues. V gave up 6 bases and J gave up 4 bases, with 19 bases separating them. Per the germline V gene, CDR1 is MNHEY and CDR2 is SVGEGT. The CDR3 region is CASSRNNREYYEQYF. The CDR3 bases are TGTGCCAGCAGCAGAAATAACAGAGAGTATTACGAGCAGTACTTC.

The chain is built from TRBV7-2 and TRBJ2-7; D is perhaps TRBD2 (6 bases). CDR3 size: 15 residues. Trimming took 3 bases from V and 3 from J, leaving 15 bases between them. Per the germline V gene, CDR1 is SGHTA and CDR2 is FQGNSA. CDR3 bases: TGTGCCAGCAGCTTTACCGGGGGTGGGCGCTACGAGCAGTACTTC. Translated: CASSFTGGGRYEQYF.

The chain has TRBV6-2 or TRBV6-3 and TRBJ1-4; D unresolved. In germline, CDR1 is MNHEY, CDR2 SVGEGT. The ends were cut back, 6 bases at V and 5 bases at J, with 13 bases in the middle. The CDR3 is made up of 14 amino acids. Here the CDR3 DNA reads TGTGCCAGCAGCCACCGATGGCCCAATGAAAAACTGTTTTTT. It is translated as CASSHRWPNEKLFF.

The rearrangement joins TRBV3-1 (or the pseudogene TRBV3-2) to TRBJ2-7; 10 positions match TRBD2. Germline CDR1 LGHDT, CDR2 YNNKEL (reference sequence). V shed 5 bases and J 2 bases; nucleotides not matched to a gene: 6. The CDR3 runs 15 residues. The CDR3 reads CASSKTSGTPYEQYF. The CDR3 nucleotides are TGTGCCAGCAGCAAAACTAGCGGGACGCCCTACGAGCAGTACTTC.

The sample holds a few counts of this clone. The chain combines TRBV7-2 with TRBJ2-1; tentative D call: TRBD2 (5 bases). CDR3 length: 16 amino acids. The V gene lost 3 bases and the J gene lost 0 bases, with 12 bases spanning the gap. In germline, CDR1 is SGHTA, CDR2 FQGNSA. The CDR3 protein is CASSLSGISSYNEQFF. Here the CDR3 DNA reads TGTGCCAGCAGCTTGAGCGGCATCAGCTCCTACAATGAGCAGTTCTTC.

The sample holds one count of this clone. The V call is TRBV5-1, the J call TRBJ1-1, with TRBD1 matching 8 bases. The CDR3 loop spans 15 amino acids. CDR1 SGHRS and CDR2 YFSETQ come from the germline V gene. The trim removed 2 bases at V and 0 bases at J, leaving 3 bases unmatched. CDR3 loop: CASSLGQGMNTEAFF. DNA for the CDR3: TGCGCCAGCAGCTTAGGACAGGGAATGAACACTGAAGCTTTCTTT.

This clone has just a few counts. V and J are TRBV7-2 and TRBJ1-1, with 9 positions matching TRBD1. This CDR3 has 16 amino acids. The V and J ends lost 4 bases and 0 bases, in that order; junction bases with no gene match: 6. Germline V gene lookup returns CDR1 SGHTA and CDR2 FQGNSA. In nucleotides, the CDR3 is TGTGCCAGCAGCTGGGGACAGGGCAGAGTGAACACTGAAGCTTTCTTT. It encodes CASSWGQGRVNTEAFF.

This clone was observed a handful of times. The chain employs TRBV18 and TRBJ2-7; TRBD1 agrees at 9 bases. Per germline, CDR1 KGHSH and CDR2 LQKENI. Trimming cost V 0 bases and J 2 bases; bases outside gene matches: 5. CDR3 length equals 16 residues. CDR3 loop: CASSPPKGQGAYEQYF. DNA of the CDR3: TGTGCCAGCTCACCACCTAAGGGACAGGGAGCCTACGAGCAGTACTTC.

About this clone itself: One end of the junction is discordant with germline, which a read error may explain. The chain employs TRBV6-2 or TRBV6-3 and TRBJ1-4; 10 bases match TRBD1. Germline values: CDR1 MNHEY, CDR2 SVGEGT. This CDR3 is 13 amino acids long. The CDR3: CASSYRDRGPADF. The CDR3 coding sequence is TGTGCCAGCAGTTACAGAGACAGGGGGCCTGCAGATTTT.

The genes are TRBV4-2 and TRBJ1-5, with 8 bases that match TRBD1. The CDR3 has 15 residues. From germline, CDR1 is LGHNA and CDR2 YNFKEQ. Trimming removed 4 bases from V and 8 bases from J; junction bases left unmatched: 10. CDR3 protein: CASSPFGQGGEPQHF. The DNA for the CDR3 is TGTGCCAGCAGCCCCTTTGGACAGGGAGGCGAGCCCCAGCATTTT.

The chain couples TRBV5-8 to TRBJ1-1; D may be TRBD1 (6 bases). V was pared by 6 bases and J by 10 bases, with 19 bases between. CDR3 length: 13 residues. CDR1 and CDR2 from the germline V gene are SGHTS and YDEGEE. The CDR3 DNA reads TGTGCCAGCACCCGATACACGGGCAGGGGAGCTTTCTTT. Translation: CASTRYTGRGAFF.

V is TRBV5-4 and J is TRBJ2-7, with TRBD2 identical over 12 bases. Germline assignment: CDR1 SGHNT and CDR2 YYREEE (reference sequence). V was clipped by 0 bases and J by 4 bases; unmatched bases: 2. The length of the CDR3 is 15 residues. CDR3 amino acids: CASSLETSGSYEQYF. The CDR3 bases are TGTGCCAGCAGCTTGGAGACTAGCGGGAGTTACGAGCAGTACTTC. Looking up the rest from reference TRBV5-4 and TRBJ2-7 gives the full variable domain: ETGVTQSPTHLIKTRGQQVTLRCSSQSGHNTVSWYQQALGQGPQFIFQYYREEENGRGNFPPRFSGLQFPNYSSELNVNALELDDSALYLCASSLETSGSYEQYFGPGTRLTVT.

CDR3 sequence: CASSPRGGEGYGYTF. The CDR3 DNA follows: TGTGCCAGCAGCCCTAGGGGGGGCGAAGGCTATGGCTACACCTTC. The chain has TRBV7-9 and TRBJ1-2; perhaps TRBD1 as D (6 bases). V was shortened by 5 bases and J by 4 bases, with 17 bases between the two germline ends. Germline CDR1 SEHNR, CDR2 FQNEAQ (reference sequence). The CDR3 sequence is 15 residues long.

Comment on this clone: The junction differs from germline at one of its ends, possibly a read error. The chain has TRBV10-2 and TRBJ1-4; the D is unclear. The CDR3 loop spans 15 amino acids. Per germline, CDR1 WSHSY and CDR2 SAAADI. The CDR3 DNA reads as TGCGCCAGCAATGAGTTCGGAGGGATTGGGGAAAAACTGTTTTTT. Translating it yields CASNEFGGIGEKLFF.

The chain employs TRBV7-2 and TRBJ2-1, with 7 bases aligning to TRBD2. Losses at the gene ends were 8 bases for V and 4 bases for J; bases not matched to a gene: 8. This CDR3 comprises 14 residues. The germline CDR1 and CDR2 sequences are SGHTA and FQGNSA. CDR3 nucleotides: TGTGCCAGCCTACCCGGGGGGTTATACAATGAGCAGTTCTTC. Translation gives CASLPGGLYNEQFF.